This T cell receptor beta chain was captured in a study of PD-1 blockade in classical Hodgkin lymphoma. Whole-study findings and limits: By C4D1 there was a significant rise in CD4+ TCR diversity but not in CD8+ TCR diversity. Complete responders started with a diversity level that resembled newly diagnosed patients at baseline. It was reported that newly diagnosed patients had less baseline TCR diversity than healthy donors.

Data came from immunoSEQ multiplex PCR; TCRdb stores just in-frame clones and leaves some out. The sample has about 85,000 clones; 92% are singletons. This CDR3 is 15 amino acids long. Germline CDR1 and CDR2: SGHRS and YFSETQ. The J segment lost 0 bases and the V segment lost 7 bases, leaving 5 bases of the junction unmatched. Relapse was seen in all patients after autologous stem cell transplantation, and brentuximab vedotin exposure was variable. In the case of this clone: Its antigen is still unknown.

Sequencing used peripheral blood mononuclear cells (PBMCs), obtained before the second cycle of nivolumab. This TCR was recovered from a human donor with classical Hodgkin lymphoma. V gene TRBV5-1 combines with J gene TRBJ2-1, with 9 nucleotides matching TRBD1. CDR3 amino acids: CASRTGDYSYNEQFF. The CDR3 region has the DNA TGCGCCAGCCGGACAGGGGACTACTCCTACAATGAGCAGTTCTTC.